Listed below are T cell receptor beta chains from one sample, sequenced in a study of blood T cell repertoires in COVID-19. Sequencing was performed with immunoSEQ multiplex PCR; in TCRdb, only in-frame clones are kept and a portion is missing. This table holds 75,000 to 95,000 clones, around four fifths found once. Source material: peripheral blood. The receptors shown here come from a human donor in a cohort sampled during active COVID-19. Each CDR3 is given with its conserved first and last residue. Each record gives: J gene, D gene, clone size, V gene, CDR3 protein, CDR3 DNA. D genes are given only for firm matches. Rows may omit the clone size; those that give it use once, few, many or a size class.

>TRBJ1-1|TRBD1|few|TRBV19
CASSQGARTEAFF
TGTGCCAGTAGCCAGGGGGCGCGAACTGAAGCTTTCTTT
>TRBJ1-5|.|.|TRBV6-6
CASSLRQGSFQPQHF
TGTGCCAGCAGTTTACGGCAGGGGAGTTTTCAGCCCCAGCATTTT
>TRBJ2-7|.|.|TRBV10-3
CAITNQDPEGEQYF
TGTGCCATAACCAACCAGGATCCGGAGGGCGAGCAGTACTTC
>TRBJ1-6|.|.|TRBV13
CASSPRQSSYNSPLHF
TGTGCCAGCAGCCCCAGACAGAGCTCCTATAATTCACCCCTCCACTTT
>TRBJ1-6|.|.|TRBV18
CASSPRDGISPLHF
TGTGCCAGCTCACCGCGGGACGGAATTTCACCCCTCCACTTT
>TRBJ1-1|TRBD1|.|TRBV5-1
CASSSQGNGDTEAFF
TGCGCCAGCAGTTCACAGGGGAATGGGGACACTGAAGCTTTCTTT
>TRBJ1-6|TRBD1|.|TRBV19
CASSMEGTGNSPLHF
TGTGCCAGTAGTATGGAGGGGACAGGTAATTCACCCCTCCACTTT
>TRBJ1-5|.|.|TRBV4-1
CASSLGHLSNQPQHF
TGCGCCAGCAGCCTTGGACACCTTAGCAATCAGCCCCAGCATTTT
>TRBJ2-5|.|.|TRBV7-9
CASSFQNQETQYF
TGTGCCAGCAGCTTCCAAAACCAAGAGACCCAGTACTTC
>TRBJ2-1|.|.|TRBV12-2
CASRLASRGTNEQFF
TGTGCAAGTCGCTTAGCGTCGCGGGGAACGAATGAGCAGTTCTTC
>TRBJ2-3|TRBD2|.|TRBV2
CASSDTVGAGGTDTQYF
TGTGCCAGCAGTGATACGGTTGGGGCGGGGGGGACAGATACGCAGTATTTT
>TRBJ2-7|.|.|TRBV19
CASSPLPGSSYEQYF
TGTGCCAGTAGTCCCCTGCCCGGGAGCTCCTACGAGCAGTACTTC
>TRBJ1-2|.|many|TRBV5-1
CASSRTVQGNYGYTF
TGCGCCAGCAGCCGCACCGTACAGGGCAACTATGGCTACACCTTC
>TRBJ2-7|.|.|TRBV4-1
CASSQEGFSYEQYF
TGCGCCAGCAGCCAAGAGGGCTTCTCCTACGAGCAGTACTTC
>TRBJ2-7|.|.|TRBV29-1
CSVEHGADEQYF
TGCAGCGTGGAACATGGGGCCGACGAGCAGTACTTC
>TRBJ2-6|TRBD1|.|TRBV19
CASSRDRVAGANVLTF
TGTGCCAGTAGTAGGGACAGGGTGGCTGGGGCCAACGTCCTGACTTTC
>TRBJ2-7|TRBD2|.|TRBV28
CASSLSGGNYEQYF
TGTGCCAGCAGTTTATCGGGGGGTAACTACGAGCAGTACTTC
>TRBJ2-5|TRBD2|.|TRBV7-9
CASTTPRGGPLTQYF
TGTGCCAGCACCACCCCGCGGGGGGGCCCGTTGACCCAGTACTTC
>TRBJ2-7|TRBD1|.|TRBV28
CASSFLDRGYEQYF
TGTGCCAGCAGTTTCCTGGACAGGGGCTACGAGCAGTACTTC
>TRBJ2-5|TRBD2|.|TRBV5-4
CASSSVGGYETQYF
TGTGCCAGCAGCTCGGTGGGGGGGTACGAGACCCAGTACTTC
>TRBJ2-2|.|.|TRBV4-1
CASSGRLVDTGELFF
TGCGCCAGCAGCGGACGACTAGTTGACACCGGGGAGCTGTTTTTT
>TRBJ2-3|TRBD1|.|TRBV12-5
CASGLVGIGDRSDTQYF
TGTGCTAGTGGTTTGGTAGGCATAGGGGACAGATCAGATACGCAGTATTTT
>TRBJ1-2|TRBD1|once|TRBV7-2
CASSLWTGAEGGYTF
TGTGCCAGCAGCTTATGGACAGGGGCTGAAGGGGGCTACACCTTC
>TRBJ2-5|.|.|TRBV19
CASSIGPGQETQYF
TGTGCCAGTAGTATAGGTCCAGGGCAAGAGACCCAGTACTTC
>TRBJ2-5|TRBD1|.|TRBV4-1
CASGGTGGQETQYF
TGCGCCAGCGGAGGGACAGGGGGACAAGAGACCCAGTACTTC
>TRBJ1-5|.|many|TRBV30
CAWRQGRGASNQPQHF
TGTGCCTGGCGCCAGGGGCGGGGGGCCAGCAATCAGCCCCAGCATTTT
>TRBJ1-2|TRBD1|.|TRBV7-9
CASSLGQANYGYTF
TGTGCCAGCAGCCTAGGACAGGCCAACTATGGCTACACCTTC
>TRBJ1-4|.|.|TRBV3-1/TRBV3-2
CASSPTTNEKLFF
TGTGCCAGCAGCCCCACAACTAATGAAAAACTGTTTTTT
>TRBJ2-3|TRBD2|once|TRBV19
CASSIVGGRLAGGSTDTQYF
TGTGCCAGTAGTATAGTCGGCGGGAGACTAGCGGGGGGGAGCACAGATACGCAGTATTTT
>TRBJ1-5|.|once|TRBV15
CATSDGREGIYSNQPQHF
TGTGCCACCAGCGACGGCAGGGAGGGGATTTATAGCAATCAGCCCCAGCATTTT
>TRBJ1-2|.|.|TRBV6-6
CASSSRTVINYGYTF
TGTGCCAGCAGTTCCCGGACAGTCATAAACTATGGCTACACCTTC
>TRBJ1-2|.|.|TRBV24-1
CATSDGHIYGYTF
TGTGCCACCAGTGATGGACACATCTATGGCTACACCTTC
>TRBJ1-2|.|.|TRBV6-5
CASSYSGASRGDGYTF
TGTGCCAGCAGTTACAGTGGGGCTTCCCGAGGCGATGGCTACACCTTC
>TRBJ1-6|.|.|TRBV28
CASSLYSPLHF
TGTGCCAGCAGCCTGTATTCACCCCTCCACTTT
>TRBJ1-2|TRBD1|.|TRBV6-5
CASDAGQGAWGYTF
TGTGCCAGCGATGCGGGGCAGGGGGCCTGGGGCTACACCTTC
>TRBJ2-2|.|.|TRBV12-3/TRBV12-4
CASTSGNTGELFF
TGTGCCAGCACATCCGGGAACACCGGGGAGCTGTTTTTT
>TRBJ1-3|TRBD1|.|TRBV3-1/TRBV3-2
CASSPRGPSLMGNTIYF
TGTGCCAGCAGCCCCAGGGGGCCAAGTTTGATGGGAAACACCATATATTTT
>TRBJ2-1|.|.|TRBV13
CASSLGGARYNEQFF
TGTGCCAGCAGCTTAGGGGGGGCCCGCTACAATGAGCAGTTCTTC
>TRBJ1-5|.|few|TRBV27
CASRGQGISNQPQHF
TGTGCCAGCAGGGGGCAGGGGATTAGCAATCAGCCCCAGCATTTT
>TRBJ2-3|.|.|TRBV18
CASSRLLRGAGDTQYF
TGTGCCAGCTCACGCCTCCTTCGGGGGGCAGGAGATACGCAGTATTTT
>TRBJ2-7|.|medium-sized|TRBV4-2
CASSQVTGISSEQYF
TGTGCCAGCAGCCAAGTGACAGGTATTAGCTCCGAGCAGTACTTC
>TRBJ1-1|TRBD1|.|TRBV5-6
CASRRNRGTEAFF
TGTGCCAGCAGAAGAAACAGGGGGACTGAAGCTTTCTTT
>TRBJ1-1|TRBD1|.|TRBV5-1
CASSLRPPGQGRETEAFF
TGCGCCAGCAGCTTGCGTCCCCCGGGACAGGGTCGAGAAACTGAAGCTTTCTTT
>TRBJ1-1|.|.|TRBV12-3/TRBV12-4
CASSRHPGTEAFF
TGTGCCAGCAGTAGGCACCCGGGGACTGAAGCTTTCTTT
>TRBJ2-3|.|.|TRBV18
CASSLQGSTDTQYF
TGTGCCAGCTCATTACAGGGTAGCACAGATACGCAGTATTTT
>TRBJ2-3|TRBD2|.|TRBV19
CASSPRLAGGTDTQYF
TGTGCCAGTAGTCCCCGGTTAGCGGGTGGAACAGATACGCAGTATTTT
>TRBJ2-7|.|.|TRBV3-1/TRBV3-2
CASSQTRVEQYF
TGTGCCAGCAGCCAAACGAGGGTTGAGCAGTACTTC
>TRBJ2-7|.|.|TRBV21-1
CASSKGPGQSYEQYF
TGTGCCAGCAGCAAAGGGCCAGGACAGTCCTACGAGCAGTACTTC
>TRBJ1-3|TRBD1|.|TRBV19
CASSTGTGVGTGNTIYF
TGTGCCAGTAGTACCGGGACAGGGGTTGGTACTGGAAACACCATATATTTT
>TRBJ2-1|.|.|TRBV6-5
CASSYTGDLSYNEQFF
TGTGCCAGCAGTTACACAGGGGACTTATCCTACAATGAGCAGTTCTTC
>TRBJ2-3|TRBD1|.|TRBV9
CASSFEGAGDTQYF
TGTGCCAGCAGCTTCGAGGGGGCCGGAGATACGCAGTATTTT
>TRBJ2-7|.|.|TRBV13
CASRRVGGNSYEQYF
TGTGCCAGCAGGAGGGTGGGGGGTAACTCCTACGAGCAGTACTTC
>TRBJ2-2|.|few|TRBV15
CATRTWNTGELFF
TGTGCCACCCGAACATGGAACACCGGGGAGCTGTTTTTT
>TRBJ1-2|TRBD1|.|TRBV3-1/TRBV3-2
CASSGTGLYYGYTF
TGTGCCAGCAGTGGGACAGGGTTGTACTATGGCTACACCTTC